This passage covers 21 T cell receptor beta chains from one sample sequenced in a study of T cell responses to AZD1222 COVID-19 vaccine. The data were produced by immunoSEQ multiplex PCR, yet TCRdb's version contains in-frame clones alone and is incomplete. The table includes approximately 100,000 clones, roughly 87% detected once. Sample: peripheral blood, taken on day 0 of MenACWY control vaccination. The receptors come from an adult in good health.

The V and J genes are TRBV11-2 and TRBJ2-5; 7 bases map to TRBD1. The V and J ends lost 2 bases and 2 bases, in that order; junction bases with no gene match: 5. CDR1 is SGHAT, CDR2 FQNNGV, per germline. The CDR3 spans 15 residues. CDR3 loop: CASSLNSGQQETQYF. CDR3 coding DNA: TGTGCCAGCAGCTTAAATTCGGGACAGCAAGAGACCCAGTACTTC.

The V gene is TRBV7-6, the J gene TRBJ2-1; D unresolved. CDR1 is SGHVS, CDR2 FNYEAQ, per germline. V shed 1 base and J shed 6 bases, with 10 bases lying between them. This CDR3 comprises 14 residues. The CDR3 DNA is TGTGCCAGCAGCTTAGGGGTAGCTCCCAATGAGCAGTTCTTC. It specifies CASSLGVAPNEQFF. The entire variable domain, with the rest obtained from reference TRBV7-6 and TRBJ2-1, is as follows: GAGVSQSPRYKVTKRGQDVALRCDPISGHVSLYWYRQALGQGPEFLTYFNYEAQQDKSGLPNDRFSAERPEGSISTLTIQRTEQRDSAMYRCASSLGVAPNEQFFGPGTRLTVL.

This clone appeared once. J is TRBJ2-3 and V is TRBV9; 14 bases are a match to TRBD2. Trimming at V came to 3 bases and at J to 2 bases, leaving 8 bases not matched to a gene. In germline, CDR1 is SGDLS, CDR2 YYNGEE. This CDR3 contains 18 residues. The CDR3: CASSDGLAGGTLTDTQYF. The CDR3 region has the DNA TGTGCCAGCAGCGACGGACTAGCGGGAGGCACTCTCACAGATACGCAGTATTTT. The full variable domain, in which reference TRBV9 and TRBJ2-3 provide the parts outside the CDR3, is DSGVTQTPKHLITATGQRVTLRCSPRSGDLSVYWYQQSLDQGLQFLIQYYNGEERAKGNILERFSAQQFPDLHSELNLSSLELGDSALYFCASSDGLAGGTLTDTQYFGPGTRLTVL.

This rearrangement joins TRBV28 to TRBJ2-7; no clear D gene. The CDR3 covers 17 residues. Germline values: CDR1 MDHEN, CDR2 SYDVKM. V was pared by 4 bases and J by 3 bases, with 22 bases between. For the CDR3, the DNA is TGTGCCAGCAGTTCCTCCCTGAAAGGGCCGGAAAGCTACGAGCAGTACTTC. It is translated as CASSSSLKGPESYEQYF.

The chain combines TRBV14 with TRBJ1-6; no firm D call. The CDR3 has 14 amino acids. Trimming left V 0 bases short and J 6 bases short, with 6 bases between. Germline V CDR1 and CDR2: SGHDN, FVKESK. The CDR3 DNA reads TGTGCCAGCAGCCAAGATTGGCTTAATTCACCCCTCCACTTT. Its protein product is CASSQDWLNSPLHF.

The rearrangement joins TRBV30 to TRBJ1-2, with D uncertain. V lost 2 bases and J lost 9, with 10 bases in between. The CDR3 loop spans 11 amino acids. Germline V gene lookup returns CDR1 GTSNPN and CDR2 SVGIG (reference sequence). The CDR3 DNA follows: TGTGCCTGGAGTCTCCAGGTTAGCTACACCTTC. The encoded protein is CAWSLQVSYTF.

The rearrangement uses TRBV7-3 and TRBJ2-1, with 8 bases identical to TRBD1. This CDR3 spans 15 amino acids. The V and J ends lost 5 bases and 7 bases, in that order; junction bases with no gene match: 10. Germline V CDR1 and CDR2: SGHTA, FQGTGA. This CDR3 is CASSPGTGRLNEQFF. The CDR3, as DNA: TGTGCCAGCAGCCCAGGGACAGGAAGATTGAATGAGCAGTTCTTC. The full variable domain, in which reference TRBV7-3 and TRBJ2-1 provide the parts outside the CDR3, is GAGVSQTPSNKVTEKGKYVELRCDPISGHTALYWYRQSLGQGPEFLIYFQGTGAADDSGLPNDRFFAVRPEGSVSTLKIQRTERGDSAVYLCASSPGTGRLNEQFFGPGTRLTVL.

The V and J genes are TRBV6-5 and TRBJ1-5; 8 bases are a match to TRBD1. The CDR3 covers 14 residues. V trimming: 11 bases; J trimming: 1 base; junction bases outside the gene matches: 7. Looked up from germline, CDR1 is MNHEY and CDR2 is SVGAGI. CDR3 region: CASSDRASNQPQHF. In nucleotides, the CDR3 is TGTGCCTCATCGGACAGGGCGAGCAATCAGCCCCAGCATTTT.

This chain joins TRBV5-1 and TRBJ2-1; 7 nucleotides match TRBD2. CDR3 length: 15 amino acids. Germline CDR1 reads SGHRS; CDR2 reads YFSETQ. The trim removed 2 bases at V and 5 bases at J, leaving 7 bases unmatched. The CDR3 bases are TGCGCCAGCAGCTTAGGAGGGAGGGCCGACAATGAGCAGTTCTTC. It specifies CASSLGGRADNEQFF.

The gene calls are TRBV6-6 and TRBJ2-1; D is unresolved. CDR3 length equals 15 residues. V was trimmed by 5 bases and J by 0 bases, leaving 11 bases between them. Per germline, CDR1 MNHNY and CDR2 SVGAGI (reference sequence). The CDR3 nucleotides read TGTGCCAGCAGTAACCAGCTGATCTCCTACAATGAGCAGTTCTTC. Protein product: CASSNQLISYNEQFF.

The rearrangement joins TRBV5-8 to TRBJ2-3; possible D gene TRBD1, 7 bases. Looked up from germline, CDR1 is SGHTS and CDR2 is YDEGEE. CDR3 length: 15 amino acids. Between the trimmed V and J ends, which lost 6 bases and 3 bases, there was a span of 17 bases. CDR3: CASTRGQAGTDTQYF. The CDR3 DNA reads TGTGCCAGCACCCGAGGACAGGCGGGGACAGATACGCAGTATTTT.

The chain is built from TRBV19 and TRBJ1-5, with unresolved D. Germline V gene data show CDR1 as LNHDA and CDR2 as SQIVND (reference sequence). V lost 2 bases and J lost 2, with 4 bases in between. The CDR3 sequence is 13 residues long. CDR3 nucleotide sequence: TGTGCCAGTAGTATAAAAGGCAATCAGCCCCAGCATTTT. Encoded protein: CASSIKGNQPQHF.

The V call is TRBV15, the J call TRBJ2-3; D possibly corresponds to TRBD1 (5 bases). This CDR3 contains 14 residues. The germline V gene encodes CDR1 LNHNV and CDR2 YYDKDF (reference sequence). Trimming pared 9 bases from V and 3 bases from J, leaving 16 bases between. CDR3 loop: CATEWQGGTDTQYF. The CDR3 region has the DNA TGTGCCACAGAGTGGCAGGGTGGGACAGATACGCAGTATTTT.

CDR3 in DNA: TGTGCCAGCAGCCAAGATCTTAGGCAGCCCACGAACACCGGGGAGCTGTTTTTT. This gives the protein CASSQDLRQPTNTGELFF. V is TRBV14 and J is TRBJ2-2; no clear D. Germline V gives CDR1 SGHDN, CDR2 FVKESK. The CDR3 runs 18 residues. V was shortened by 0 bases and J by 0 bases, with 14 bases between the two germline ends.

The table lists this clone with a few counts. CDR3 bases: TGTGCCAGCCGCAGACCTGGGACCTCTAACTATGGCTACACCTTC. Encoded protein: CASRRPGTSNYGYTF. The chain combines TRBV28 with TRBJ1-2; TRBD1 might be the D (5 bases). Trimming pared 8 bases from V and 0 bases from J, leaving 16 bases between. Germline V gene sequence: CDR1 MDHEN, CDR2 SYDVKM. The CDR3 totals 15 residues.

The chain joins TRBV9 to TRBJ2-5; D tentatively reads TRBD1 or TRBD2 (6 bases each). V lost 5 bases and J 3 bases, leaving 17 bases between the germline ends. The CDR3 runs to 15 residues. Germline V gene lookup returns CDR1 SGDLS and CDR2 YYNGEE. CDR3 residues: CASSRPRRGEETQYF. The CDR3 bases are TGTGCCAGCAGTCGACCAAGGAGGGGGGAAGAGACCCAGTACTTC.

This chain uses TRBV9 with TRBJ1-3; D gene ambiguous. The V gene lost 7 bases and the J gene lost 0 bases, with 14 bases spanning the gap. This CDR3 is 15 amino acids long. Germline assignment: CDR1 SGDLS and CDR2 YYNGEE. CDR3 nucleotides: TGTGCCAGCGGACCTCAGGTGTACTCTGGAAACACCATATATTTT. Protein: CASGPQVYSGNTIYF.

The chain links TRBV28 to TRBJ1-5; D not certain. In germline, CDR1 is MDHEN, CDR2 SYDVKM. V lost 2 bases to trimming and J lost 2 bases, with 7 bases between them. The CDR3 is 14 residues long. The DNA for the CDR3 is TGTGCCAGCAGTTTAGGTCCCCGCAATCAGCCCCAGCATTTT. It is translated as CASSLGPRNQPQHF.

The V gene is TRBV7-9, the J gene TRBJ2-7; D perhaps matches TRBD2 (6 bases). This CDR3 is built from 14 residues. CDR1 is SEHNR, CDR2 FQNEAQ, per germline (reference sequence). The germline V and J ends were trimmed by 5 bases and 5 bases, with 16 bases remaining between them. The CDR3: CASSPRAGINEQYF. The CDR3 nucleotides read TGTGCCAGCAGCCCTAGGGCGGGGATAAACGAGCAGTACTTC.

The chain employs TRBV6-5 and TRBJ1-1; D is ambiguous. The CDR3 runs 12 residues. Deletions cut 2 bases from V and 3 bases from J, with 4 bases between. The germline V gene has CDR1 MNHEY and CDR2 SVGAGI. CDR3 in amino acids: CASSYMDTEAFF. CDR3 bases: TGTGCCAGCAGTTACATGGACACTGAAGCTTTCTTT.

In its sample, this clone was seen once. J is TRBJ2-7 and V is TRBV30; 8 bases agree with TRBD1. The germline V gene encodes CDR1 GTSNPN and CDR2 SVGIG (reference sequence). V gave up 2 bases and J gave up 3 bases; unmatched junction bases: 3. The CDR3 is 13 residues long. CDR3 sequence reads: CAWSPGTGYEQYF. The CDR3 coding sequence is TGTGCCTGGAGTCCCGGGACAGGCTACGAGCAGTACTTC.